Listed here is a single TCR beta chain. Its specific antigen is unknown. One base away there is no much larger clone; base qualities are not given. The time point tag for this specimen amounts to: baseline before first vaccination. Vaccinee samples were obtained from the UK trials COV001 and COV002, which included a single-blind randomized controlled phase 2/3 trial of AZD1222 (ChAdOx1 nCoV-19) in healthy adults. For TCRbeta chain sequencing, PBMC samples were collected from trial participants at day 0 and at day 28 after the second dose. The data originate from a study of T cell responses to AZD1222 COVID-19 vaccine (dated by TCRdb to the early 2020s). Study-level background: Because spike-specific TCR depth and breadth did not differ between the two schedules, AZD1222 recipients who got a second dose at roughly 4 weeks were pooled with those who got a second dose at roughly 12 weeks. A total of 230 or so trial participants underwent TCR sequencing, of whom some 210 received two doses of AZD1222 and about 26 received two doses of the MenACWY control vaccine. Trial participants were enrolled by age into 18-55, 56-69 and 70-plus year subgroups, with about 150, 28 and 57 TCR-sequenced participants respectively. Study-level results and caveats: The 56-69-year group was small, and its depth increase did not reach significance, likely because of low power. After two AZD1222 doses, spike-specific TCR breadth and depth were significantly higher than at day 0 and than in MenACWY recipients. Because no samples from the day 14 peak response were available, repertoires could be characterized only after the peak T cell response. Participants were mostly white British and included more females than males, and it was suggested by the authors that clonal diversity may have been underestimated. The vaccine-associated CD4 TCRs covered the entire spike protein, and the dominant responses fell in regions 160-218 and 743-854. Nearly half of unique spike-specific TCRs reportedly recognized epitopes outside regions mutated in the B.1.351 and B.1.1.7 variants. Conclusions about previously exposed vaccinees are limited because only five to seven AZD1222 recipients were SARS-CoV-2 seropositive at baseline.

From its cysteine to its phenylalanine, the CDR3 spans 16 amino acids. Left in the record is the CDR3 DNA by itself, 48 bases read in frame from the first base. The germline V gene yields KGHDR for CDR1 and SFDVKD for CDR2. V is clipped by 5 bases and J by 3 bases, and the sequence between their germline boundaries is 18 bases long. The CDR3 regions of human TCRbeta chains were analyzed by immunosequencing. In the authors' own workflow: TCRs in the repertoires were matched against a reference library of SARS-CoV-2-specific TCRs that had been generated with the MIRA antigen-specificity platform. Breadth was defined as the fraction of unique TCRs that were SARS-CoV-2-associated, and depth was defined as the fraction of total T cells that were SARS-CoV-2-associated. Using the MIRA data, each spike-specific TCR was mapped to the spike region that the TCR reacts to and placed in a CD4 or CD8 class. Log10-transformed breadth and depth values were compared by one-way ANOVA with Sidak's multiple comparisons tests. TCRdb's version of the immuneACCESS table is confined to in-frame rearrangements and falls short of the full clone set. An unresolved V gene accounts for under half of the shortfall where checked; the remainder is of unknown origin. V, J and clone size were drawn from that table, and D and trimming were deduced from the DNA. Here the sample has some 150,000 clones; more than 80% occur a single time. 3.5% to 5% of the sample is in the top ten clones.

Here the chain combines TRBV24-1 and TRBJ2-5; the D gene is possibly TRBD1 or TRBD2, each agreeing over 5 bases. The material was peripheral blood, obtained on day 0 of AZD1222 vaccination. The clonotype was recovered from an adult in good health. The DNA reads as follows: TGTGCCACCAGTGCCCCAGGGAGAGCTGGAAAAGAGACCCAGTACTTC. This yields the protein CATSAPGRAGKETQYF.